This T cell receptor beta chain was identified during a study of vaccination and CD4 T cells after COVID-19. Study details: Controls used CEFX viral epitopes (positive), HIV-1 Nef peptides (negative), or no peptide.

Sequence data for DNA of cultured CD4+ T cells were generated by the Oncomine TCR Beta short-read assay. TCRdb used MiXCR to reprocess the PCR reads, holding one entry per CDR3 protein. The profile shows roughly 7,000 distinct CDR3 sequences, 55% of them singletons. A remark on this clonotype: Antigen unknown.

The treatment is: approximately 11-day PBMC culture with coronavirus spike peptide pools or control peptides (ViraFEST assay). Investigators obtained the unexposed donor's CD4+ T cells before the COVID-19 pandemic (2011-2018). Days 3 and 7 saw half the medium swapped for fresh IL-2 medium. CDR1 and CDR2 from the germline V gene are SGHRS and YFSETQ. The CDR3 contains 14 residues. Trimming took off 0 bases at V and 2 bases at J, with 8 bases between the two ends. This chain joins TRBV5-1 and TRBJ2-5; D gene unclear. The sample taken for sequencing was CD4+ T cells from blood, cultured in vitro. This clonotype was sampled from a human donor in good health. The CDR3 spells CASSLEAAQETQYF. The CDR3 coding sequence is TGCGCCAGCAGCTTGGAGGCAGCGCAAGAGACCCAGTACTTC.